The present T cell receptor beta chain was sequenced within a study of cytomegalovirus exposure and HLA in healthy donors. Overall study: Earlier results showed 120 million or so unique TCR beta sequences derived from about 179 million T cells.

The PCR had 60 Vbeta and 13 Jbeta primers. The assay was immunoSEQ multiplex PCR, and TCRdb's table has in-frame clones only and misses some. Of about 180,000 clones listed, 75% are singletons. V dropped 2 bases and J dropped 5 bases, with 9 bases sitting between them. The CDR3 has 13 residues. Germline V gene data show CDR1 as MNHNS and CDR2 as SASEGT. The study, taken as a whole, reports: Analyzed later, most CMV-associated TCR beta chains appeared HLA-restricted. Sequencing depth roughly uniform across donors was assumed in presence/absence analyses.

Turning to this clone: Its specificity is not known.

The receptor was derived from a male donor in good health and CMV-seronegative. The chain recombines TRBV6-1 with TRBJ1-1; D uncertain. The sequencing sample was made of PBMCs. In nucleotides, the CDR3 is TGTGCCAGCAGTGAATGGGGAGGTACTGAAGCTTTCTTT. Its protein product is CASSEWGGTEAFF.